This TCR beta chain was sequenced during a study of a mutant IDH1 vaccine in newly diagnosed glioma. Study-wide background: Of treated patients, roughly 62% were men and roughly 40% women, averaging around 44 years. Patients' prior therapy spanned radiotherapy, temozolomide, or both; most underwent both.

The CDR3 length is 15 residues. The V end lost 1 base, the J end lost 5 bases, and 14 bases lay between the germline ends. CDR1 and CDR2 from the germline V gene are SGDLS and YYNGEE. Time point defined: baseline, week 1 (first vaccination visit). Documented treatment: pre-vaccination baseline after standard-of-care therapy. New IDH1-mutant, ATRX-lost WHO grade 3 or 4 astrocytomas occurred in donors. Only in-frame clones appear in the TCRdb table, and some are missing; sequencing was by immunoSEQ multiplex PCR. The repertoire holds 80,000 to 100,000 clones, with over 75% as singletons. Study-wide results and caveats: Across multiple MHC alleles, 80% to 95% of patients had vaccine-induced responses.

Worth noting for this clone: Its specificity is unknown.

The rearrangement joins TRBV9 to TRBJ2-3; D tentatively fits TRBD1 or TRBD2 (5 bases each). The receptor was isolated from a man between 35 and 55 years old with glioma. The sequences come from PBMCs, collected from a glioma patient treated with radiotherapy, temozolomide or both. The CDR3 protein is CASSVSGRGGDTQYF. DNA for the CDR3: TGTGCCAGCAGCGTAAGCGGACGGGGCGGAGATACGCAGTATTTT.